These 14 T cell receptor beta chains share one sample of origin, sequenced in a study of identical twins. TCRdb re-called the 5' RACE reads with MiXCR, one entry per CDR3 protein. The data hold 450,000 to 650,000 distinct CDR3 sequences, with roughly 9.5% observed a single time. These records were also assigned to another study, of yellow fever vaccine responses in identical twins.

Material for sequencing was PBMCs. These receptors all come from a woman between 18 and 30 years old in good health.

This clonotype was seen ten or more times. The chain employs TRBV29-1 and TRBJ2-1, with 7 bases lining up with TRBD1. Germline CDR1 SQVTM, CDR2 ANQGSEA. The junction had 2 bases not matched to a gene; V was cut back by 6 bases and J by 3 bases. The CDR3 runs 12 residues. The CDR3 protein is CSVRTGYNEQFF. CDR3 sequence (DNA): TGCAGCGTCCGGACAGGCTACAATGAGCAGTTCTTC.

The V gene is TRBV27, the J gene TRBJ2-5, with D tentatively TRBD1 (6 bases). CDR1 MNHEY and CDR2 SMNVEV come from the germline V gene (reference sequence). The V and J ends lost 4 bases and 9 bases respectively, with 24 bases between them. This CDR3 is 16 amino acids long. CDR3 nucleotides: TGTGCCAGCAGTTCCCAGGGGAAAATAGCCCGGGTGGCCCAGTACTTC. It codes for CASSSQGKIARVAQYF.

In DNA, the CDR3 is TGCAGTGCTAGTGGCGTCTTCCAGAGCTCCTATAATTCACCCCTCCACTTT. Protein product: CSASGVFQSSYNSPLHF. The chain couples TRBV20-1 to TRBJ1-6; no firm D call. V lost 3 bases and J lost 0, with 15 bases in between. This CDR3 comprises 17 residues. The germline gives CDR1 DFQATT, CDR2 SNEGSKA (reference sequence).

The rearrangement uses TRBV12-3 or TRBV12-4 and TRBJ1-2; 7 bases fit TRBD1. This CDR3 spans 13 amino acids. Trimming removed 9 bases from V and 7 bases from J; junction bases left unmatched: 11. The DNA for the CDR3 is TGTGCCAGTCGGGACAGTTCCGCTATTGGCTACACCTTC. As protein: CASRDSSAIGYTF.

The CDR3 sequence is CASSQGFWTTDTQYF. As DNA, the CDR3 is TGTGCCAGCAGCCAAGGTTTTTGGACAACAGATACGCAGTATTTT. The rearrangement joins TRBV14 to TRBJ2-3; maybe TRBD1 (5 bases). The germline V and J ends were trimmed by 1 base and 3 bases, with 11 bases remaining between them. Germline values: CDR1 SGHDN, CDR2 FVKESK. This CDR3 has 15 amino acids. Complete variable domain (other parts from reference TRBV14 and TRBJ2-3): EAGVTQFPSHSVIEKGQTVTLRCDPISGHDNLYWYRRVMGKEIKFLLHFVKESKQDESGMPNNRFLAERTGGTYSTLKVQPAELEDSGVYFCASSQGFWTTDTQYFGPGTRLTVL.

The chain carries TRBV29-1 and TRBJ2-7; TRBD2 agrees at 14 bases. This CDR3 is 17 amino acids long. Germline CDR1 and CDR2: SQVTM and ANQGSEA. V dropped 6 bases and J dropped 0; count of bases not matched to a gene: 10. CDR3 sequence reads: CSVTGLAGDYSSYEQYF. DNA for the CDR3: TGCAGCGTAACGGGACTAGCGGGAGATTATAGCTCCTACGAGCAGTACTTC.

V is TRBV7-8 and J is TRBJ1-5; 8 bases are shared with TRBD1. V lost 5 bases to trimming and J lost 3 bases; unmatched junction nucleotides: 12. The CDR3 consists of 17 residues. Germline CDR1 and CDR2: SGHVS and FQNEAQ. CDR3: CASSPPPGQGLNQPQHF. The CDR3 DNA follows: TGTGCCAGCAGCCCACCCCCCGGACAGGGCCTCAATCAGCCCCAGCATTTT. The full variable domain, in which reference TRBV7-8 and TRBJ1-5 provide the parts outside the CDR3, is GAGVSQSPRYKVAKRGQDVALRCDPISGHVSLFWYQQALGQGPEFLTYFQNEAQLDKSGLPSDRFFAERPEGSVSTLKIQRTQQEDSAVYLCASSPPPGQGLNQPQHFGDGTRLSIL.

A few counts support this clonotype. V gene TRBV7-8 combines with J gene TRBJ2-7; D unclear. Germline CDR1 and CDR2: SGHVS and FQNEAQ. This CDR3 comprises 14 residues. V was clipped by 5 bases and J by 5 bases, with 16 bases between them. The chain's CDR3 is CASSPTSPGHEQYF. CDR3 nucleotide sequence: TGTGCCAGCAGCCCCACATCCCCCGGCCACGAGCAGTACTTC.

This clonotype was counted ten times or more. This chain joins TRBV29-1 and TRBJ1-2; D perhaps matches TRBD1 (5 bases). CDR1 is SQVTM, CDR2 ANQGSEA, per germline. Trimming shortened V by 6 bases and J by 5 bases, and 13 bases separated the two germline ends. The CDR3 sequence is 12 residues long. The DNA for the CDR3 is TGCAGCGTCGGTGGAGGGGAGTATGGCTACACCTTC. Translating gives CSVGGGEYGYTF.

The chain couples TRBV2 to TRBJ2-1; the D gene is possibly TRBD1 (6 bases). This CDR3 spans 16 amino acids. Trimming cost V 7 bases and J 0 bases, with 16 bases left between them. Germline CDR1 is SNHLY and CDR2 is FYNNEI. The DNA of the CDR3 is TGTGCCAGCATCCGGGCCGGGACACACTCCTACAATGAGCAGTTCTTC. Its protein is CASIRAGTHSYNEQFF.

This clonotype was found many times. V is TRBV30 and J is TRBJ2-7; D call uncertain. The CDR3 has 11 residues. Trimming left V 4 bases short and J 5 bases short, with 9 bases between. Per germline, CDR1 GTSNPN and CDR2 SVGIG (reference sequence). The CDR3: CAWTWGNEQYF. CDR3 sequence (DNA): TGTGCCTGGACCTGGGGAAACGAGCAGTACTTC. The variable domain in full, completed from reference TRBV30 and TRBJ2-7, reads SQTIHQWPATLVQPVGSPLSLECTVEGTSNPNLYWYRQAAGRGLQLLFYSVGIGQISSEVPQNLSASRPQDRQFILSSKKLLLSDSGFYLCAWTWGNEQYFGPGTRLTVT.

The genes are TRBV7-6 and TRBJ2-3; 9 bases line up with TRBD2. Per germline, CDR1 SGHVS and CDR2 FNYEAQ. The V and J ends lost 5 bases and 8 bases, in that order; junction bases with no gene match: 5. The CDR3 totals 13 residues. This CDR3 is CASSISGGGTQYF. The CDR3 DNA reads as TGTGCCAGCAGCATTAGCGGGGGTGGTACGCAGTATTTT.

This clonotype was seen only a few times. The chain uses TRBV5-1 and TRBJ2-7; 9 nucleotides match TRBD2. From germline, CDR1 is SGHRS and CDR2 YFSETQ. This CDR3 spans 15 amino acids. V lost 0 bases to trimming and J lost 6 bases; unmatched junction nucleotides: 7. The CDR3 is CASSLDPGLAVEQYF. CDR3 DNA sequence: TGCGCCAGCAGCTTGGACCCGGGACTAGCTGTCGAGCAGTACTTC.

There are a few counts of this clonotype. The rearrangement uses TRBV10-1 and TRBJ2-3, with 10 bases fitting TRBD1. CDR3 length: 16 residues. Germline V CDR1 and CDR2: WNHNN, SYGVQD (reference sequence). The V segment lost 2 bases and the J segment 3 bases; nucleotides outside the gene matches: 5. The CDR3 loop is CASSEGDRGGTDTQYF. The CDR3 DNA is TGCGCCAGCAGTGAGGGGGACAGGGGCGGAACAGATACGCAGTATTTT.